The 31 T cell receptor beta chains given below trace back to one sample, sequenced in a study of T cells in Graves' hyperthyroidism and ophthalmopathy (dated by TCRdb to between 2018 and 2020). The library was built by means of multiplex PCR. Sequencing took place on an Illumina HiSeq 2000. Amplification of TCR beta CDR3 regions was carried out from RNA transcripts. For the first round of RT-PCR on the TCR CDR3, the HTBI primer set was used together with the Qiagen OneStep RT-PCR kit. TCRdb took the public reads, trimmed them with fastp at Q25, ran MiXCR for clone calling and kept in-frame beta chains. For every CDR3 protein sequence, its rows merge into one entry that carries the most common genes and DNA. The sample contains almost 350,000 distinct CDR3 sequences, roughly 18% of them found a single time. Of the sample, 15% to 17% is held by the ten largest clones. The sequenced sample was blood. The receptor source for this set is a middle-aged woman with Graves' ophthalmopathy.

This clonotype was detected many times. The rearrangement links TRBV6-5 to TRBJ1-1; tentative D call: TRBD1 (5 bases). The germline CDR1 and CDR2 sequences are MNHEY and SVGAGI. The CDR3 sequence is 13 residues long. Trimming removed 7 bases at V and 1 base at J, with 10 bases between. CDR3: CASIRDQNTEAFF. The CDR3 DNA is TGTGCCAGCATTAGGGACCAGAACACTGAAGCTTTCTTT.

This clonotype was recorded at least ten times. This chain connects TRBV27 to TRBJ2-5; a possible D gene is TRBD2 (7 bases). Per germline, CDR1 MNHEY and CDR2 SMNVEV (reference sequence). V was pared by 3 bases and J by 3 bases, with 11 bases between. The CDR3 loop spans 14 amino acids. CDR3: CASSFQGGEETQYF. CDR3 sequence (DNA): TGTGCCAGCAGTTTCCAAGGGGGGGAAGAGACCCAGTACTTC.

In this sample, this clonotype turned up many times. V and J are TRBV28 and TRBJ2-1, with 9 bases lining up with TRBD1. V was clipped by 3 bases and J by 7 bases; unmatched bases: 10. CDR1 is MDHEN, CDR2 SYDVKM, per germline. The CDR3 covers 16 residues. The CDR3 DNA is TGTGCCAGCAGTTTCCAGGGACAGGGCCGTAGTAATGAGCAGTTCTTC. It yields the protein CASSFQGQGRSNEQFF.

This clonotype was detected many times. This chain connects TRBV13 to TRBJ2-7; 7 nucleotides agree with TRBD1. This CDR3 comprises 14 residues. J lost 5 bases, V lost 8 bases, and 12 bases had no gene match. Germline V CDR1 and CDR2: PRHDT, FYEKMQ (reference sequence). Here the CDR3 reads CASRRQGRGNEQYF. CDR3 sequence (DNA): TGTGCCAGCCGAAGACAGGGTCGGGGAAACGAGCAGTACTTC.

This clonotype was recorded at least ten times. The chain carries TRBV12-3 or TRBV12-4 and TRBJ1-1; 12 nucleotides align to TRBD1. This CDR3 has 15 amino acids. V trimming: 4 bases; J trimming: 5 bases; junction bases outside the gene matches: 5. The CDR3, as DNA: TGTGCCAGCAGTTCGGGACAGGGGGCGCGAACTGAAGCTTTCTTT. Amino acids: CASSSGQGARTEAFF.

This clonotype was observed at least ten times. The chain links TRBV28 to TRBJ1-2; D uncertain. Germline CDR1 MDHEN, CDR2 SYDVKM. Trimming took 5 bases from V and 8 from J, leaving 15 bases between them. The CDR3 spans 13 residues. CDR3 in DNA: TGTGCCAGCAGTCCGTTCCTACCCCCAGGCTACACCTTC. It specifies CASSPFLPPGYTF.

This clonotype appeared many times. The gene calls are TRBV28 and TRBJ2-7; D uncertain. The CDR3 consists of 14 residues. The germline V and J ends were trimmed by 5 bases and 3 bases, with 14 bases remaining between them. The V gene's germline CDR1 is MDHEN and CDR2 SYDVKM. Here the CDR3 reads CASSIQPNLYEQYF. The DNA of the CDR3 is TGTGCCAGCAGTATCCAACCGAACCTCTACGAGCAGTACTTC.

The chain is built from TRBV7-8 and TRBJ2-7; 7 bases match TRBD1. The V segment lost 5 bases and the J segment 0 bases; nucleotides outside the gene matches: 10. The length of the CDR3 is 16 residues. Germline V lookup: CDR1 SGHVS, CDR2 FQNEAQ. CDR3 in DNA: TGTGCCAGCAGCCCCAGTGGGACAGAGAGCTCCTACGAGCAGTACTTC. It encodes CASSPSGTESSYEQYF.

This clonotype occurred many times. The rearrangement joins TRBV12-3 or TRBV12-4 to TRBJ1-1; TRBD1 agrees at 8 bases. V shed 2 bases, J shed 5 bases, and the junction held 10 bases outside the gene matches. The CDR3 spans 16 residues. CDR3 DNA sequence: TGTGCCAGCAGTTTACTCCCCGGACAGGGTGTTACTGAAGCTTTCTTT. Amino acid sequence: CASSLLPGQGVTEAFF.

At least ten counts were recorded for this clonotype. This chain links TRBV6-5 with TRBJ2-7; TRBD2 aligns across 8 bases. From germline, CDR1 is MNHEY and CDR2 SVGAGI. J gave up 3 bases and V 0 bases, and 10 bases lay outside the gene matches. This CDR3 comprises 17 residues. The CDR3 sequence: CASSYSRIAGTLYEQYF. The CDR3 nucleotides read TGTGCCAGCAGTTACTCTCGGATAGCGGGGACCCTCTACGAGCAGTACTTC.

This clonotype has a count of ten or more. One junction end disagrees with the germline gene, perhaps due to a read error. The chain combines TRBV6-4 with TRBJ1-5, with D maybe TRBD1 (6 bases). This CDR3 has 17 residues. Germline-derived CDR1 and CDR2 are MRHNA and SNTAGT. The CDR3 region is CASRDLGGIRPDQPQHF. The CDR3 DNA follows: TGTGCCAGCAGGGACTTAGGGGGAATTCGGCCTGATCAGCCCCAGCATTTT.

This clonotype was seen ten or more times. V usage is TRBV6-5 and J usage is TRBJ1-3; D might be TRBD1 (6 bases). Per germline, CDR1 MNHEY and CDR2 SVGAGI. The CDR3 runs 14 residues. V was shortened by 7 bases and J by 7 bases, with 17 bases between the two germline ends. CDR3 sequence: CASTLRGGPNTIYF. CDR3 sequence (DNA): TGTGCCAGCACCCTAAGGGGGGGGCCTAACACCATATATTTT.

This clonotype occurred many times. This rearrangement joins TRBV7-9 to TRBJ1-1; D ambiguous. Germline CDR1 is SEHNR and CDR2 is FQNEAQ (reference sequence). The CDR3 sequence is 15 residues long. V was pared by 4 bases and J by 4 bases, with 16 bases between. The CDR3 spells CASSYLTSDGTEAFF. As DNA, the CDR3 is TGTGCCAGCAGCTACTTGACCTCTGATGGCACTGAAGCTTTCTTT. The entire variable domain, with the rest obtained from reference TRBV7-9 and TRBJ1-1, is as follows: DTGVSQNPRHKITKRGQNVTFRCDPISEHNRLYWYRQTLGQGPEFLTYFQNEAQLEKSRLLSDRFSAERPKGSFSTLEIQRTEQGDSAMYLCASSYLTSDGTEAFFGQGTRLTVV.

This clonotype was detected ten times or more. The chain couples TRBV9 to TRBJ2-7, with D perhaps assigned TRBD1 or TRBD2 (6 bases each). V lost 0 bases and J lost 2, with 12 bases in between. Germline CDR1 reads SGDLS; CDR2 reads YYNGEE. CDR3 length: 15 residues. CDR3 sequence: CASSVEGGPTYEQYF. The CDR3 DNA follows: TGTGCCAGCAGCGTAGAAGGGGGGCCCACCTACGAGCAGTACTTC.

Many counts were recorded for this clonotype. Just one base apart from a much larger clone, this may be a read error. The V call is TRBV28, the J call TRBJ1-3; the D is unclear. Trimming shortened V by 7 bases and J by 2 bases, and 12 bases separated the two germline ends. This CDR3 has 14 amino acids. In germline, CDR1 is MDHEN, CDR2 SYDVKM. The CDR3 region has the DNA TGTGCCAGCATCGTATCAGGCCCTGGAAACACCATATATTTT. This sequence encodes CASIVSGPGNTIYF.

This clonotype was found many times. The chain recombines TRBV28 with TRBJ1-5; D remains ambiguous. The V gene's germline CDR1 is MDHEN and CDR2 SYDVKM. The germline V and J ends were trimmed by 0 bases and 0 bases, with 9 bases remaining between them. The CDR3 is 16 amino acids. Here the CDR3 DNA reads TGTGCCAGCAGTTTATGGGACGGAGCTAGCAATCAGCCCCAGCATTTT. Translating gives CASSLWDGASNQPQHF.

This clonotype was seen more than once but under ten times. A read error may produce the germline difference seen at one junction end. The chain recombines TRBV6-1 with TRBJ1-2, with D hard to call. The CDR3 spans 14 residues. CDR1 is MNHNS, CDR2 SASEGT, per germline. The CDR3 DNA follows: TGTGCCAGCAGTGAATCTAACACCGGCTATGGCTACATCTTC. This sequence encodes CASSESNTGYGYIF.

CDR3 residues: CAISEDFRQGTGIGYEQYF. CDR3 DNA sequence: TGTGCCATCAGTGAGGACTTTAGACAGGGAACCGGCATCGGATACGAGCAGTACTTC. J is TRBJ2-7 and V is TRBV10-3, with 7 bases fitting TRBD1. V trimming: 2 bases; J trimming: 4 bases; junction bases outside the gene matches: 20. Germline-derived CDR1 and CDR2 are ENHRY and SYGVKD. This CDR3 is 19 amino acids long.

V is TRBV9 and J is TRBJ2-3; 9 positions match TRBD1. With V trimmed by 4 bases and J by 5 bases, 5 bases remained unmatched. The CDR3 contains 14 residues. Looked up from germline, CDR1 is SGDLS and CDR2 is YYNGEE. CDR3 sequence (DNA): TGTGCCAGCAGCCCCGGGACAGGGATAGATACGCAGTATTTT. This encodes CASSPGTGIDTQYF.

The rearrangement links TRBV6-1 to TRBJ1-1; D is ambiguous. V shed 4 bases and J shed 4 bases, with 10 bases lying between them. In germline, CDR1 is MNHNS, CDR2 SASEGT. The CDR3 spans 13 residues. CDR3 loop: CASSGGGVTEAFF. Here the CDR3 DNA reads TGTGCCAGCAGTGGAGGCGGGGTCACTGAAGCTTTCTTT.

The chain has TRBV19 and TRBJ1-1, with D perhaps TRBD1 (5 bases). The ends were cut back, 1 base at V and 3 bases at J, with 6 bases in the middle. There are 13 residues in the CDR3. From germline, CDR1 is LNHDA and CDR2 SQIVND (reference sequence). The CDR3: CASSIARDTEAFF. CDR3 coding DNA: TGTGCCAGTAGTATAGCCAGGGACACTGAAGCTTTCTTT.

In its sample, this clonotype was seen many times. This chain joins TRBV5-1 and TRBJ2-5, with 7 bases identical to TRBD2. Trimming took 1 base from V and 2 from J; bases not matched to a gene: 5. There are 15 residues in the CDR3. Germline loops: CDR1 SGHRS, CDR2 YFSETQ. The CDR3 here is CASSLSGGGQETQYF. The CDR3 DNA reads TGCGCCAGCAGCTTGTCAGGCGGGGGACAAGAGACCCAGTACTTC.

The CDR3 sequence: CSVEPSLAGSPETQYF. CDR3 nucleotides: TGCAGCGTTGAGCCTTCATTAGCGGGAAGTCCCGAGACCCAGTACTTC. The chain combines TRBV29-1 with TRBJ2-5, with 8 bases identical to TRBD2. The CDR3 totals 16 residues. J was trimmed by 5 bases and V by 3 bases; bases with no gene match: 14. Germline V gene data show CDR1 as SQVTM and CDR2 as ANQGSEA.

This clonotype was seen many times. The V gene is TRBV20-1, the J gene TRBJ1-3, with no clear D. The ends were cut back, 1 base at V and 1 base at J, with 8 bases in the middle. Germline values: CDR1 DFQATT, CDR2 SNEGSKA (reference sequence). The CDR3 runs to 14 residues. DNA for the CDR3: TGCAGTGCTAGAGTTCCGGGGTCTGGAAACACCATATATTTT. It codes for CSARVPGSGNTIYF.

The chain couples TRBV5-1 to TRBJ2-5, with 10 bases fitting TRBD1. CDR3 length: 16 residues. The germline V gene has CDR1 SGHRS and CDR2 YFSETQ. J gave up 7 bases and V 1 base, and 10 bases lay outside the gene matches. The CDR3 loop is CASSLLDRGSLGTQYF. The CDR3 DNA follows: TGCGCCAGCAGCTTGTTGGACAGGGGGTCCTTGGGGACCCAGTACTTC.

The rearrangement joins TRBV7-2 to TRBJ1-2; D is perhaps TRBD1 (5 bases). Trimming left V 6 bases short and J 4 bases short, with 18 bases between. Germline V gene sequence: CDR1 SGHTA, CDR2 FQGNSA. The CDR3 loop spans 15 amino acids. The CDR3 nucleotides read TGTGCCAGCAGTCTTTCCCCGGGGCCGTTCTATGGCTACACCTTC. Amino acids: CASSLSPGPFYGYTF.

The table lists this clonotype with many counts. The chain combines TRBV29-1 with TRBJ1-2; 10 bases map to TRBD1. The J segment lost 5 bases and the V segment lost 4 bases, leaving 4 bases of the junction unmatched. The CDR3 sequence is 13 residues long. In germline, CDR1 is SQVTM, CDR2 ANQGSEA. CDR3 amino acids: CSVVGQGDYGYTF. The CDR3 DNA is TGCAGCGTTGTTGGACAGGGGGATTATGGCTACACCTTC. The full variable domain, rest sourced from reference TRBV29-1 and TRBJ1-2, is SAVISQKPSRDICQRGTSLTIQCQVDSQVTMMFWYRQQPGQSLTLIATANQGSEATYESGFVIDKFPISRPNLTFSTLTVSNMSPEDSSIYLCSVVGQGDYGYTFGSGTRLTVV.

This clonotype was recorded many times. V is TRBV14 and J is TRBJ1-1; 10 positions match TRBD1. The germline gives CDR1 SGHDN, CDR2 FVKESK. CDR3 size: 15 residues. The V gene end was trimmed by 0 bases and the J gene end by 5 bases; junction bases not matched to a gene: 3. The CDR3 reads CASSQDGDRGTEAFF. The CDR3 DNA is TGTGCCAGCAGCCAAGACGGGGACAGGGGAACTGAAGCTTTCTTT.

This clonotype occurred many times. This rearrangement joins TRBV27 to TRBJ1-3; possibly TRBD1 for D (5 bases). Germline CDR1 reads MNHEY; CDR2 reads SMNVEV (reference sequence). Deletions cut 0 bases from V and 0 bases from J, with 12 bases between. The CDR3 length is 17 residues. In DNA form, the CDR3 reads TGTGCCAGCAGTTTATCGTTCCCAGGGAACTCTGGAAACACCATATATTTT. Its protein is CASSLSFPGNSGNTIYF.

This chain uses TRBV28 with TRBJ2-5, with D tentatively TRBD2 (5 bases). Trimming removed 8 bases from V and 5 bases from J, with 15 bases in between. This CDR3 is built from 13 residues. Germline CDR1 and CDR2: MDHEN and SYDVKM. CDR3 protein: CASGPSTGETQYF. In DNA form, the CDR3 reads TGTGCCAGCGGCCCTTCGACGGGGGAGACCCAGTACTTC.

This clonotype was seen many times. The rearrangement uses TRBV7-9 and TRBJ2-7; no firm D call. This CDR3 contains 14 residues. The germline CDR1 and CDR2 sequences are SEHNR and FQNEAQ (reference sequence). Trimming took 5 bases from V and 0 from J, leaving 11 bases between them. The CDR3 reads CASSPAAVSYEQYF. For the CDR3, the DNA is TGTGCCAGCAGCCCAGCCGCCGTCTCCTACGAGCAGTACTTC.